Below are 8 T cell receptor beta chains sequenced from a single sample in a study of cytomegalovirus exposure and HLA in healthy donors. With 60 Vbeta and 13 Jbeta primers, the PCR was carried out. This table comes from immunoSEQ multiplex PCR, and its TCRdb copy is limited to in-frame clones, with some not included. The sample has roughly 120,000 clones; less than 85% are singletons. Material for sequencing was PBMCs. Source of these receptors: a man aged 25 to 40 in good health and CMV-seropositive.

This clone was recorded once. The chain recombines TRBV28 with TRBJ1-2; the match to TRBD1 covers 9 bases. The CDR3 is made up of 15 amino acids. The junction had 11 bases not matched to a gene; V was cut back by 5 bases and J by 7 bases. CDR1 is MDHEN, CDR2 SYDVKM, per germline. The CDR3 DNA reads TGTGCCAGCAGTCACAGGACAGGGGATTATATTGGCTACACCTTC. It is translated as CASSHRTGDYIGYTF.

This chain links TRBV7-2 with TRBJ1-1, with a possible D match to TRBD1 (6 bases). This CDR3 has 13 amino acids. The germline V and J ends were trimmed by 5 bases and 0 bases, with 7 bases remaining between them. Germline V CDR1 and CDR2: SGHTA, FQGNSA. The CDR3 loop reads CASSRTVNTEAFF. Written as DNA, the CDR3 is TGTGCCAGCAGCCGGACAGTGAACACTGAAGCTTTCTTT.

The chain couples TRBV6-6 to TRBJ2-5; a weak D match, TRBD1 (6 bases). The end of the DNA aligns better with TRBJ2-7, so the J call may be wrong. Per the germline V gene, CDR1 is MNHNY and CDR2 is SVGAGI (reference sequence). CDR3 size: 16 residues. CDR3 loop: CASSYSNQGSYNEQYF. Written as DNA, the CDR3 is TGTGCCAGCAGTTACTCGAATCAGGGGTCTTACAACGAGCAGTACTTC.

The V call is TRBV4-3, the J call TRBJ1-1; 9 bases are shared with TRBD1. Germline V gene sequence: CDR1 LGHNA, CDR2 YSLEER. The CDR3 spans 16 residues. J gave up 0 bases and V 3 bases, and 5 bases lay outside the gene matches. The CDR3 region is CASSQGGTGLNTEAFF. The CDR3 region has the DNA TGCGCCAGCAGCCAGGGGGGGACAGGGCTGAACACTGAAGCTTTCTTT.

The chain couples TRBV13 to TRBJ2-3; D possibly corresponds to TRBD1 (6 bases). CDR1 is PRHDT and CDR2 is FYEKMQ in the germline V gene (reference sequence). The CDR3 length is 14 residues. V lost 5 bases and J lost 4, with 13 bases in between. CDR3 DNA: TGTGCCAGCAGCCGACGGACAGTCGCAGATACGCAGTATTTT. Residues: CASSRRTVADTQYF. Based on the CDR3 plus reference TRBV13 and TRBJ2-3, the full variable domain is AAGVIQSPRHLIKEKRETATLKCYPIPRHDTVYWYQQGPGQDPQFLISFYEKMQSDKGSIPDRFSAQQFSDYHSELNMSSLELGDSALYFCASSRRTVADTQYFGPGTRLTVL.

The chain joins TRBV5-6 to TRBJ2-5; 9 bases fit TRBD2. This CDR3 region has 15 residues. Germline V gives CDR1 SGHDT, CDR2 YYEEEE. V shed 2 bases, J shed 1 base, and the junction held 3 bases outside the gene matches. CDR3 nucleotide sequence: TGTGCCAGCAGCTTTGTAGCGGGGGTCCAAGAGACCCAGTACTTC. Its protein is CASSFVAGVQETQYF.

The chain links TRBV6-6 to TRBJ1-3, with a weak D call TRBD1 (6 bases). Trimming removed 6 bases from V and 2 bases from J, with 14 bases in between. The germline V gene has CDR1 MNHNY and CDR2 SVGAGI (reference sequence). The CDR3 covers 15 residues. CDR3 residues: CASSRGQSPGNTIYF. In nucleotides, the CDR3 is TGTGCCAGCAGCCGAGGACAGTCTCCTGGAAACACCATATATTTT.

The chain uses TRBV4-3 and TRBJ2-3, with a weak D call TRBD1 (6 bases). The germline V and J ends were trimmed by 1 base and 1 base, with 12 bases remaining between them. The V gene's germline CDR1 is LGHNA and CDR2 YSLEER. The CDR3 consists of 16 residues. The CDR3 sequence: CASSQVVGAGTDTQYF. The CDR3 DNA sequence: TGCGCCAGCAGCCAAGTCGTGGGGGCGGGCACAGATACGCAGTATTTT.